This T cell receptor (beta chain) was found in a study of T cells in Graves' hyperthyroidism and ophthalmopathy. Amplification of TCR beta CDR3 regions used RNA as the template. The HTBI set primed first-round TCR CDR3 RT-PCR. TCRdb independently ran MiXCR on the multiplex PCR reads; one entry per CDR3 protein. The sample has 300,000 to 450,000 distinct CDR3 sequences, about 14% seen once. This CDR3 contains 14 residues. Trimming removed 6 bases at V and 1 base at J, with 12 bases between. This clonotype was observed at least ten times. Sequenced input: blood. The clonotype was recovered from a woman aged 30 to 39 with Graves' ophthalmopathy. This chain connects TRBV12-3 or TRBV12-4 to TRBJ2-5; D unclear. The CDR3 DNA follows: TGTGCCAGCAGCCTACTCACATCCCAAGAGACCCAGTACTTC. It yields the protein CASSLLTSQETQYF.